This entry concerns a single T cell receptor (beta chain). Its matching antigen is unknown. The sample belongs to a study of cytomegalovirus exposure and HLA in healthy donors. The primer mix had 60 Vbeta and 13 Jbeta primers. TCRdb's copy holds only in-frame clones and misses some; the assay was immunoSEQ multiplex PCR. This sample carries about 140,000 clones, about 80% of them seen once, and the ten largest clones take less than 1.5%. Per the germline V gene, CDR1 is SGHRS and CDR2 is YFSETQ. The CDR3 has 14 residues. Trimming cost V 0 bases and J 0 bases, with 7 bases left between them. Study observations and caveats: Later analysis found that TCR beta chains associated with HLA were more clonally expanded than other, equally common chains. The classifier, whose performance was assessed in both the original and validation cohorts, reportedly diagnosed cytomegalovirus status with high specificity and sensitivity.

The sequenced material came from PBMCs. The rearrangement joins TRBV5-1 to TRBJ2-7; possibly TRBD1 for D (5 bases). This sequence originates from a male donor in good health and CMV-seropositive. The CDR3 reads CASSLGRASYEQYF. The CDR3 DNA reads TGCGCCAGCAGCTTGGGCAGGGCCTCCTACGAGCAGTACTTC.